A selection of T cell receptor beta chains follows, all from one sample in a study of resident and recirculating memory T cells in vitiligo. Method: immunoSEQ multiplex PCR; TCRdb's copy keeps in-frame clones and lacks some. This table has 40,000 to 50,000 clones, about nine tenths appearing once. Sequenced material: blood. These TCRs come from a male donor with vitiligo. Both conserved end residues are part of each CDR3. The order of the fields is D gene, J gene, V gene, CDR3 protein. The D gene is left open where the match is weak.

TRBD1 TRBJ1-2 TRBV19 CASSKPLDRYNYGYTF
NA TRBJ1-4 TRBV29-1 CSATRTAVNEKLFF
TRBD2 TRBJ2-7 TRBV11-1 CASSRLAGGYEQYF
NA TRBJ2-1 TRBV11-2 CASDLGIYNEQFF
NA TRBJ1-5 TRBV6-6 CASSYPGVDQPQHF
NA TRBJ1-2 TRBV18 CASSPEANYGYTF
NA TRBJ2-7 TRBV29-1 CSVMTSRSYEQYF
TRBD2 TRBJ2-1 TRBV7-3 CASSLIGGLVHNEQFF
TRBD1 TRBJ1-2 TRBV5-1 CASSRDRGQGGYTF
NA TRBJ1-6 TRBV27 CASSPLQSNSPLHF
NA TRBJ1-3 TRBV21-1 CASSKESRGPLGLYGNTIYF
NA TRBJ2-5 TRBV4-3 CASSQVGGMAQYF
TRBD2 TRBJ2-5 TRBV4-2 CASSQDKLAGLGQTQYF
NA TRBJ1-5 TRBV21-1 CASSKAPWALRGQPQHF
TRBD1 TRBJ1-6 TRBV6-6 CASSLGQGASSPLHF
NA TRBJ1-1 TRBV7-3 CASSPTAGIAEAFF
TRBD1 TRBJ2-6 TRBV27 CASSPPRPRGRHYSGANVLTF
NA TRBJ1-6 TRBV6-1 CASSEGLDSPLHF
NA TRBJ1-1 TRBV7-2 CASSLSGALIGTEAFF
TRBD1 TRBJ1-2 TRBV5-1 CASSLGTGVYYGYTF
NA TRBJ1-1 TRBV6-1 CASSEEEGGNTEAFF
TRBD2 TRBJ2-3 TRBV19 CASSIFVAGVDTQYF
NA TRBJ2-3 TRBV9 CASSVRGWGTDTQYF
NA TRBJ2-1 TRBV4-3 CASSPLPRGEQFF
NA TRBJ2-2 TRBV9 CASKTGTTGELFF
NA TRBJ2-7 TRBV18 CASSPPAGTYEQYF
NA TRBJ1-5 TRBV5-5 CASSPESSNQPQHF
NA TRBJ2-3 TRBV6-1 CASSVDSEVNTDTQYF
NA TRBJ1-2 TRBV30 CAWSVSAGYGYTF
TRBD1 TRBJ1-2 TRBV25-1 CASSRGRTGRSF
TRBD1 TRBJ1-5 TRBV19 CASSNPKGARSNQPQHF
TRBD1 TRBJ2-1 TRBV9 CASSARTGPYYNEQFF
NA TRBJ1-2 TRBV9 CASSVVEGRGYTF
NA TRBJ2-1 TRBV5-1 CASSLARDSYGNEQFF
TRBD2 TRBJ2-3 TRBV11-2 CASSPTSGGTTDTQYF
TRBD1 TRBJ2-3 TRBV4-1 CASSQRNRGPEADTQYF
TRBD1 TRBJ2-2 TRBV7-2 CASSRQGGGAGELFF
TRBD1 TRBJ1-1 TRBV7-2 CASSSFGQGNTEAFF
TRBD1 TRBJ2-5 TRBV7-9 CASSSRDRQETQYF
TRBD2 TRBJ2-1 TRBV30 CAWIRTSGGNEQFF
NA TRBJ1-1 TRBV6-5 CASSSSVAGPTEAFF
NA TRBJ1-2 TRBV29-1 CSVKGQGANYGYTF
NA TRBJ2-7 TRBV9 CASSVGGSLYEQYF
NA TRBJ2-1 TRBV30 CAWSVQGPLTPNEQFF
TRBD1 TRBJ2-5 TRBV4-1 CASSARQGIGETQYF
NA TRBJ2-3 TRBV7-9 CASRRTRSRVGDTQYF
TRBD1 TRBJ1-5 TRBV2 CASSTGTDTYSNQPQHF
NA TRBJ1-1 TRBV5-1 CASSLNRGATGPTEAFF
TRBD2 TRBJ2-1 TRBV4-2 CASSLNGGAYIEFF
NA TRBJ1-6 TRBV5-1 CASSLRPPGQSNNSPLHF
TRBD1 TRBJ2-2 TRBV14 CASSRKQGTPGELFF
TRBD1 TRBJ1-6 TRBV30 CAWSIGDRGVSPLHF
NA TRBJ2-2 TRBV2 CASRPHSGELFF
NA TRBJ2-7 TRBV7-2 CASSLGTTYEQYF
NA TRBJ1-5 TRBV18 CASSLGAGNQPQHF
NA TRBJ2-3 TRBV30 CAWMGSVDTQYF
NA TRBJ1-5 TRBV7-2 CASSFGGNQPQHF
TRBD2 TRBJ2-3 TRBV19 CASTTGTSRNTQYF
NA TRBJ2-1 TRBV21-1 CASSKVLTGGSSYNEQFF